Listed here are 21 T cell receptor beta chains from one sample, sequenced in a study of beta chain features in type 1 diabetes. Sequencing targeted expressed TCRB transcripts, as all isolated RNA had been reverse transcribed. Sequenced by immunoSEQ multiplex PCR; TCRdb stores in-frame clones only, minus some. The data contain 120,000 to 150,000 clones, more than 9% of them singletons. Sequencing used naive CD4+ T cells from blood. The receptors stem from a man aged 18 to 35 in good health.

The rearrangement joins TRBV9 to TRBJ1-3; D gene ambiguous. The germline V gene has CDR1 SGDLS and CDR2 YYNGEE. The CDR3 totals 17 residues. Trimming took off 0 bases at V and 4 bases at J, with 17 bases between the two ends. The CDR3 coding sequence is TGTGCCAGCAGCGTAGGGTCCGTGAGGGAATACGGAAACACCATATATTTT. As protein: CASSVGSVREYGNTIYF.

V is TRBV4-1 and J is TRBJ2-5, with D perhaps TRBD2 (5 bases). V lost 2 bases to trimming and J lost 5 bases, with 12 bases between them. The CDR3 extends over 14 amino acids. Germline V gene data show CDR1 as MGHRA and CDR2 as YSYEKL. CDR3 amino acids: CASSQQGGWETQYF. The DNA of the CDR3 is TGCGCCAGCAGCCAACAAGGAGGCTGGGAGACCCAGTACTTC.

The V and J genes are TRBV19 and TRBJ2-4; D unresolved. This CDR3 has 15 amino acids. CDR1 and CDR2 (germline): LNHDA, SQIVND (reference sequence). Deletions cut 8 bases from V and 0 bases from J, with 14 bases between. CDR3 sequence (DNA): TGTGCCAGTCGCGATGTTCAGGTAGCCAAAAACATTCAGTACTTC. Its translation: CASRDVQVAKNIQYF. The entire variable domain, with the rest obtained from reference TRBV19 and TRBJ2-4, is as follows: DGGITQSPKYLFRKEGQNVTLSCEQNLNHDAMYWYRQDPGQGLRLIYYSQIVNDFQKGDIAEGYSVSREKKESFPLTVTSAQKNPTAFYLCASRDVQVAKNIQYFGAGTRLSVL.

This clone was counted only a few times. The J gene is TRBJ1-2, the V gene TRBV19, with a possible D match to TRBD1 (5 bases). Germline V CDR1 and CDR2: LNHDA, SQIVND (reference sequence). CDR3 length: 12 amino acids. V lost 6 bases to trimming and J lost 5 bases, with 10 bases between them. DNA for the CDR3: TGTGCCAGTAGCCCAACAGGTTATGGCTACACCTTC. It yields the protein CASSPTGYGYTF.

A few counts support this clone. This chain links TRBV19 with TRBJ2-1; TRBD1 matches 9 bases. This CDR3 has 15 amino acids. Per the germline V gene, CDR1 is LNHDA and CDR2 is SQIVND (reference sequence). J gave up 6 bases and V 6 bases, and 9 bases lay outside the gene matches. The CDR3 bases are TGTGCCAGTAGGAATCCGGGACAGGGAAGCAATGAGCAGTTCTTC. This encodes CASRNPGQGSNEQFF.

This clone has just a few counts. The chain employs TRBV6-1 and TRBJ2-1; D is unresolved. Germline assignment: CDR1 MNHNS and CDR2 SASEGT. The CDR3 has 13 residues. V lost 5 bases and J 8 bases, leaving 13 bases between the germline ends. CDR3 protein: CASSSTGVDEQFF. In nucleotides, the CDR3 is TGTGCCAGCAGTTCGACTGGTGTCGATGAGCAGTTCTTC.

This clone was detected a few times. The gene calls are TRBV5-1 and TRBJ1-1; tentatively, D is TRBD1 (5 bases). The CDR3 has 13 amino acids. CDR1 SGHRS and CDR2 YFSETQ come from the germline V gene. V was pared by 4 bases and J by 3 bases, with 10 bases between. CDR3 residues: CASSIFRDTEAFF. For the CDR3, the DNA is TGCGCCAGCAGCATCTTCAGGGACACTGAAGCTTTCTTT.

This rearrangement joins TRBV5-1 to TRBJ2-1; 13 bases match TRBD2. Trimming at V came to 7 bases and at J to 5 bases, leaving 0 bases not matched to a gene. The V gene's germline CDR1 is SGHRS and CDR2 YFSETQ. CDR3 length equals 13 residues. CDR3 in amino acids: CASGLAGDNEQFF. CDR3 in DNA: TGCGCCAGCGGACTAGCGGGGGACAATGAGCAGTTCTTC.

This clone was counted only a few times. DNA for the CDR3: TGTGCCAGCAGTTTCAGATTCCTCGGGAGCAATCAGCCCCAGCATTTT. It encodes CASSFRFLGSNQPQHF. The chain links TRBV6-5 to TRBJ1-5; no reliable D call. Between the trimmed V and J ends, which lost 4 bases and 1 base, there was a span of 14 bases. The germline V gene has CDR1 MNHEY and CDR2 SVGAGI. The CDR3 length is 16 residues.

The chain carries TRBV28 and TRBJ1-4, with TRBD1 matching 7 bases. Germline V gene data show CDR1 as MDHEN and CDR2 as SYDVKM. The ends lost 4 bases at V and 4 bases at J; junction bases unmatched: 6. CDR3 length equals 15 residues. The CDR3 loop is CASSSQTGLNEKLFF. The DNA for the CDR3 is TGTGCCAGCAGTTCCCAGACAGGGCTTAATGAAAAACTGTTTTTT.

The CDR3: CASAPGVVETQYF. CDR3 sequence (DNA): TGTGCCAGCGCTCCGGGGGTCGTAGAGACCCAGTACTTC. The J gene is TRBJ2-5, the V gene TRBV6-1, with D tentatively TRBD2 (6 bases). Germline CDR1 and CDR2: MNHNS and SASEGT. The V end lost 8 bases, the J end lost 4 bases, and 14 bases lay between the germline ends. The CDR3 has 13 amino acids.

The V call is TRBV6-5, the J call TRBJ1-4; TRBD1 might be the D (6 bases). Deletions cut 6 bases from V and 8 bases from J, with 16 bases between. CDR1 MNHEY and CDR2 SVGAGI come from the germline V gene. This CDR3 is built from 14 residues. The CDR3 nucleotides read TGTGCCAGCAGGTCCGGGACATACCCGGAAAAACTGTTTTTT. This codes for CASRSGTYPEKLFF.

This clone was seen a handful of times. The rearrangement links TRBV7-2 to TRBJ2-6; 7 nucleotides agree with TRBD1. The germline CDR1 and CDR2 sequences are SGHTA and FQGNSA. This CDR3 contains 17 residues. The junction had 8 bases not matched to a gene; V was cut back by 6 bases and J by 0 bases. CDR3 nucleotides: TGTGCCAGCAGGATGACAGGGATGAGCTCTGGGGCCAACGTCCTGACTTTC. Translated, it gives CASRMTGMSSGANVLTF. Drawing the rest from reference TRBV7-2 and TRBJ2-6, the complete variable domain is GAGVSQSPSNKVTEKGKDVELRCDPISGHTALYWYRQSLGQGLEFLIYFQGNSAPDKSGLPSDRFSAERTGGSVSTLTIQRTQQEDSAVYLCASRMTGMSSGANVLTFGAGSRLTVL.

The chain is built from TRBV11-2 and TRBJ2-3; perhaps TRBD2 as D (5 bases). Germline loops: CDR1 SGHAT, CDR2 FQNNGV. The length of the CDR3 is 16 residues. The ends were cut back, 1 base at V and 2 bases at J, with 13 bases in the middle. The CDR3 nucleotides read TGTGCCAGCAGCTTAGTTGCGGGTGATAACACAGATACGCAGTATTTT. It codes for CASSLVAGDNTDTQYF.

The rearrangement uses TRBV4-2 and TRBJ2-1, with a possible D match to TRBD2 (6 bases). V was pared by 4 bases and J by 4 bases, with 17 bases between. The CDR3 spans 16 residues. Germline CDR1 and CDR2: LGHNA and YNFKEQ. CDR3 sequence: CASSRGGVAAYNEQFF. Written as DNA, the CDR3 is TGTGCCAGCAGCCGGGGAGGTGTAGCGGCTTACAATGAGCAGTTCTTC.

This clone appeared many times. The V gene is TRBV18, the J gene TRBJ1-2; D uncertain. V was cut by 3 bases and J by 7 bases, with 9 bases left in between. The germline CDR1 and CDR2 sequences are KGHSH and LQKENI. The CDR3 loop spans 12 amino acids. This CDR3 is CASSPQTVGYTF. The CDR3 bases are TGTGCCAGCTCACCGCAGACTGTTGGCTACACCTTC.

This clone was seen a handful of times. The chain has TRBV7-6 and TRBJ2-1; D might be TRBD2 (7 bases). CDR1 SGHVS and CDR2 FNYEAQ come from the germline V gene. The CDR3 loop spans 16 amino acids. Trimming removed 5 bases from V and 3 bases from J, with 17 bases in between. CDR3 DNA sequence: TGTGCCAGCAGCCGGTCAACGCGGGGGCACTACAATGAGCAGTTCTTC. This codes for CASSRSTRGHYNEQFF.

This clone was observed a handful of times. The rearrangement uses TRBV6-5 and TRBJ2-3, with 10 bases that match TRBD1. The CDR3 totals 15 residues. V gave up 2 bases and J gave up 5 bases; unmatched junction bases: 4. CDR1 is MNHEY and CDR2 is SVGAGI in the germline V gene. The CDR3 sequence: CASSYNRDRGDTQYF. CDR3 in DNA: TGTGCCAGCAGTTACAATCGGGACAGGGGAGATACGCAGTATTTT.

The chain recombines TRBV4-3 with TRBJ2-3; D is ambiguous. This CDR3 has 16 amino acids. Trimming took 1 base from V and 0 from J, leaving 11 bases between them. CDR1 is LGHNA and CDR2 is YSLEER in the germline V gene. Here the CDR3 reads CASSQGASSSTDTQYF. The CDR3 nucleotides are TGCGCCAGCAGCCAAGGCGCCTCCTCTAGCACAGATACGCAGTATTTT.

V gene TRBV6-1 combines with J gene TRBJ2-7; TRBD2 matches 13 bases. CDR1 is MNHNS, CDR2 SASEGT, per germline. The CDR3 is 16 residues long. V dropped 1 base and J dropped 3; count of bases not matched to a gene: 3. The DNA of the CDR3 is TGTGCCAGCAGTGAAGTTGGGACTAGCGGGGACTACGAGCAGTACTTC. Translating gives CASSEVGTSGDYEQYF.

In this sample, this clone turned up a few times. The rearrangement links TRBV23-1 to TRBJ2-5, with 9 bases fitting TRBD1. TRBV23-1 is given ORF status, its function remaining uncertain. The CDR3 runs 16 residues. Trimming took 9 bases from V and 2 from J; bases not matched to a gene: 13. The CDR3 sequence: CAREGTGNKLQETQYF. For the CDR3, the DNA is TGCGCCAGGGAGGGGACAGGGAATAAATTACAAGAGACCCAGTACTTC.